These 16 T cell receptor beta chains came from one sample sequenced in a study of blood T cells in healthy people across ages (dated by TCRdb to between 2014 and 2017). The receptor library was made with 5' RACE. Sequencing used an Illumina HiSeq 2500. A second PCR of roughly 7 to 11 cycles was performed with a sample-barcoded 5' primer and a J-beta primer mix. TCRdb applied fastp at Q25 and MiXCR to the public reads, then kept only in-frame beta chains. Under each unique CDR3 protein, matching rows form one entry showing the most common genes and DNA. Recorded for this sample are roughly 790,000 distinct CDR3 sequences; 43% of them occurred a single time. The top ten clonotypes cover more than 20% of the sample. Sequencing used blood. The receptors shown here come from a woman aged 55-70 years in good health.

The chain links TRBV7-2 to TRBJ2-2, with D hard to call. The CDR3 spans 17 residues. The V gene's germline CDR1 is SGHTA and CDR2 FQGNSA. Trimming shortened V by 5 bases and J by 3 bases, and 19 bases separated the two germline ends. This CDR3 is CASSGRFGVGHTGELFF. The CDR3 DNA follows: TGTGCCAGCAGCGGACGTTTTGGAGTCGGGCACACCGGGGAGCTGTTTTTT.

The V gene is TRBV6-5, the J gene TRBJ2-1; 7 bases match TRBD2. CDR3 length equals 15 residues. The junction had 10 bases not matched to a gene; V was cut back by 4 bases and J by 7 bases. Looked up from germline, CDR1 is MNHEY and CDR2 is SVGAGI. Here the CDR3 reads CASSSSAGMVNEQFF. For the CDR3, the DNA is TGTGCCAGCAGTTCCTCAGCGGGAATGGTGAATGAGCAGTTCTTC.

This chain uses TRBV7-2 with TRBJ2-1; 8 bases are a match to TRBD2. Per germline, CDR1 SGHTA and CDR2 FQGNSA. CDR3 size: 15 residues. The V and J ends lost 5 bases and 0 bases, in that order; junction bases with no gene match: 3. CDR3 DNA: TGTGCCAGCAGCGCGGGACTAGTCTCCTACAATGAGCAGTTCTTC. It translates to CASSAGLVSYNEQFF.

This clonotype was recorded at least ten times. The chain combines TRBV28 with TRBJ1-2; possible D gene TRBD1, 5 bases. This CDR3 is built from 15 residues. The V gene's germline CDR1 is MDHEN and CDR2 SYDVKM. V lost 8 bases to trimming and J lost 3 bases, with 19 bases between them. The CDR3 protein is CASFEDQGDDYGYTF. The DNA for the CDR3 is TGTGCCAGCTTCGAGGATCAGGGAGATGACTATGGCTACACCTTC.

The chain carries TRBV7-9 and TRBJ1-4; no clear D gene. V was pared by 3 bases and J by 0 bases, with 14 bases between. CDR3 length: 17 amino acids. The germline V gene encodes CDR1 SEHNR and CDR2 FQNEAQ (reference sequence). This chain's CDR3 is CASSLPSTLATNEKLFF. CDR3 in DNA: TGTGCCAGCAGCTTGCCGTCCACGCTGGCAACTAATGAAAAACTGTTTTTT.

This clonotype appeared many times. The rearrangement uses TRBV7-9 and TRBJ2-6, with 8 positions matching TRBD1. With 4 bases clipped from V and 4 bases from J, the junction kept 3 bases outside the gene matches. This CDR3 spans 15 amino acids. Germline V lookup: CDR1 SEHNR, CDR2 FQNEAQ (reference sequence). CDR3 region: CASSSTGVGANVLTF. The CDR3 DNA reads as TGTGCCAGCAGCTCGACAGGGGTCGGGGCCAACGTCCTGACTTTC.

Only a few counts were recorded for this clonotype. This chain connects TRBV6-1 to TRBJ2-3; no definite D call. V shed 0 bases and J shed 6 bases, with 4 bases lying between them. Germline V CDR1 and CDR2: MNHNS, SASEGT. The CDR3 has 12 amino acids. The CDR3 nucleotides read TGTGCCAGCAGTGAAGCGGAGGATACGCAGTATTTT. Its translation: CASSEAEDTQYF.

This clonotype was seen ten or more times. The chain combines TRBV7-2 with TRBJ2-3; D might be TRBD1 or TRBD2, each matching 5 bases. This CDR3 is 15 amino acids long. Germline loops: CDR1 SGHTA, CDR2 FQGNSA. V was clipped by 1 base and J by 2 bases, with 10 bases between them. Written as DNA, the CDR3 is TGTGCCAGCAGCTTAGTGCGAGGGGTCACAGATACGCAGTATTTT. It specifies CASSLVRGVTDTQYF.

The chain is built from TRBV5-1 and TRBJ2-6; 9 positions agree with TRBD1. V gave up 3 bases and J gave up 0 bases; unmatched junction bases: 7. The germline V gene has CDR1 SGHRS and CDR2 YFSETQ. This CDR3 has 18 residues. CDR3 region: CASSYWGQGDSGANVLTF. In nucleotides, the CDR3 is TGCGCCAGCAGCTATTGGGGACAGGGAGACTCTGGGGCCAACGTCCTGACTTTC.

As to this clonotype: At one of its ends the junction is not consistent with the germline gene, which may arise from a read error. The V gene is TRBV7-6, the J gene TRBJ2-1, with TRBD1 identical over 9 bases. Germline loops: CDR1 SGHVS, CDR2 FNYEAQ. This CDR3 spans 18 amino acids. The CDR3 coding sequence is TGTGCCGGCAGCTCGCAACTAAGAGGACAGGGGCCCCACAATGAGCAGTTCTTC. Amino acid sequence: CAGSSQLRGQGPHNEQFF.

This sequence joins TRBV3-1 and TRBJ1-1, with D maybe TRBD1 (6 bases). V shed 5 bases and J shed 5 bases, with 9 bases lying between them. The length of the CDR3 is 12 residues. The germline V gene has CDR1 LGHDT and CDR2 YNNKEL (reference sequence). The CDR3 coding sequence is TGTGCCAGCAGCGCGACAGGAACTGAAGCTTTCTTT. Protein sequence: CASSATGTEAFF.

The V and J genes are TRBV9 and TRBJ2-3; D unclear. The V gene lost 0 bases and the J gene lost 4 bases, with 27 bases spanning the gap. The CDR3 length is 20 residues. CDR1 and CDR2 (germline): SGDLS, YYNGEE. Written as DNA, the CDR3 is TGTGCCAGCAGCGTAGCTGCCAAGAACCGTCGAGCTAGTTCCGCAGATACGCAGTATTTT. Translated: CASSVAAKNRRASSADTQYF.

The chain couples TRBV27 to TRBJ1-1; weak D call: TRBD1 (5 bases). CDR1 is MNHEY, CDR2 SMNVEV, per germline (reference sequence). This CDR3 comprises 13 residues. The V end was cut by 6 bases, the J end by 7 bases, with 15 bases between. DNA for the CDR3: TGTGCCAGCAGGGTAACGGGGGAATTTGAAGCTTTCTTT. The encoded protein is CASRVTGEFEAFF.

This clonotype was observed a few times. This chain connects TRBV5-6 to TRBJ2-7; 7 positions match TRBD2. V gave up 1 base and J gave up 1 base; unmatched junction bases: 5. The germline gives CDR1 SGHDT, CDR2 YYEEEE. CDR3 length: 15 residues. CDR3 protein: CASSLRGGPSYEQYF. DNA of the CDR3: TGTGCCAGCAGCTTGAGGGGAGGGCCTTCCTACGAGCAGTACTTC.

V is TRBV13 and J is TRBJ1-1; D is possibly TRBD1 (6 bases). Trimming cost V 10 bases and J 6 bases, with 12 bases left between them. The CDR3 spans 11 residues. CDR1 is PRHDT, CDR2 FYEKMQ, per germline (reference sequence). CDR3 bases: TGTGCCACCGTAGGGGGGTCTGAAGCTTTCTTT. It yields the protein CATVGGSEAFF.

The chain has TRBV28 and TRBJ2-1; 10 nucleotides agree with TRBD2. Near its end, the DNA agrees better with TRBJ2-7, so the J call may be wrong. Per the germline V gene, CDR1 is MDHEN and CDR2 is SYDVKM. CDR3 length: 15 amino acids. This chain's CDR3 is CASKLAGSSYNEQYF. The CDR3 DNA follows: TGTGCCAGCAAACTAGCGGGGAGCTCCTACAATGAGCAGTACTTC.